This T cell receptor beta chain derives from a study of T cell responses to AZD1222 COVID-19 vaccine. Study-wide background: Samples with a second dose at about 4 or about 12 weeks were pooled together. Study conclusions and caveats: Donors, mostly white British, included more females; clonal diversity was possibly underestimated. The repertoires were collected only after the peak T cell response.

The repertoire was sequenced with immunoSEQ multiplex PCR; TCRdb's copy has only in-frame clones and lacks some. The sample shows about 140,000 clones, just over 85% of them seen only once. The CDR3 runs to 15 residues. The ends lost 8 bases at V and 3 bases at J; junction bases unmatched: 8. Per the germline V gene, CDR1 is LNHDA and CDR2 is SQIVND (reference sequence). Details on this clone: Antigen specificity is unknown.

The TCR comes from an adult in good health. The sample was peripheral blood, taken on day 0 of AZD1222 vaccination. The chain carries TRBV19 and TRBJ2-2, with 8 bases aligning to TRBD1. CDR3 sequence (DNA): TGTGCCAGTGAGGGACAGGAGGGGTACACCGGGGAGCTGTTTTTT. Its protein product is CASEGQEGYTGELFF.